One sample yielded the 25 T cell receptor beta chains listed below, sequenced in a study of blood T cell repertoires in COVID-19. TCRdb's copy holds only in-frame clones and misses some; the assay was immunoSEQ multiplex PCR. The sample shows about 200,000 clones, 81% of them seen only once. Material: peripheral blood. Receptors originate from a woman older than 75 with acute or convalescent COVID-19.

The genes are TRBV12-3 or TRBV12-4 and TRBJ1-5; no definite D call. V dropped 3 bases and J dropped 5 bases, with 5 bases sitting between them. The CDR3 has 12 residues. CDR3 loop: CASSFSDQPQHF. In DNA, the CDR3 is TGTGCCAGCAGTTTTTCGGATCAGCCCCAGCATTTT.

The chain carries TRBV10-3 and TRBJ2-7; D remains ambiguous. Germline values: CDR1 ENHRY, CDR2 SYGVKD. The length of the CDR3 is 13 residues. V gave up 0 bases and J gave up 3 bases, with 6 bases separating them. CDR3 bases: TGTGCCATCAGTGAGTCGAGTGACTACGAGCAGTACTTC. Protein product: CAISESSDYEQYF.

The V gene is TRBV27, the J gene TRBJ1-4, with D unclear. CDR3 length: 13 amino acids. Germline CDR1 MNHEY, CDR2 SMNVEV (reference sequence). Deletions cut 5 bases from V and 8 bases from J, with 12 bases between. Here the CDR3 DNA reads TGTGCCAGCAGTCTCGAGGGAGGGGAAAAACTGTTTTTT. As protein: CASSLEGGEKLFF.

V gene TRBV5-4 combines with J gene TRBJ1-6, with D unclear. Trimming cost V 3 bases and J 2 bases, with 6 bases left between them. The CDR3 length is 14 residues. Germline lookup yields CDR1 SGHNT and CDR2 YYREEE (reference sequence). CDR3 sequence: CASSSGTYNSPLHF. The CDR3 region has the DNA TGTGCCAGCAGCTCCGGGACCTATAATTCACCCCTCCACTTT. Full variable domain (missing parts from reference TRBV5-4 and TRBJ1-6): ETGVTQSPTHLIKTRGQQVTLRCSSQSGHNTVSWYQQALGQGPQFIFQYYREEENGRGNFPPRFSGLQFPNYSSELNVNALELDDSALYLCASSSGTYNSPLHFGNGTRLTVT.

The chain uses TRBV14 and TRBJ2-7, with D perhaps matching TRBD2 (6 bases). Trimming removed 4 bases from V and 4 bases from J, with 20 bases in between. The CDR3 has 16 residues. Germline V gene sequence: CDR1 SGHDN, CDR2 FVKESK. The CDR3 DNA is TGTGCCAGCAGCCCCCACCCGGGACTCCCTCCTTACGAGCAGTACTTC. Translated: CASSPHPGLPPYEQYF.

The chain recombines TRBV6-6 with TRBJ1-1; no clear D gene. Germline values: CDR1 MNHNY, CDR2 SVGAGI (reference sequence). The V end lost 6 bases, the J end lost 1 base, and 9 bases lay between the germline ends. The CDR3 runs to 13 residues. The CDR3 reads CASSYTENTEAFF. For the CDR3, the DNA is TGTGCCAGCAGCTACACAGAGAACACTGAAGCTTTCTTT.

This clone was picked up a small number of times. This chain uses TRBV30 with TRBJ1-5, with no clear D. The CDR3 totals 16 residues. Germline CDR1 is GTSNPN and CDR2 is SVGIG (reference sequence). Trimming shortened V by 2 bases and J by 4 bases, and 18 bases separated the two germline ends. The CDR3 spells CAWSPREEGINQPQHF. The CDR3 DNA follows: TGTGCCTGGAGTCCCCGAGAGGAAGGCATTAATCAGCCCCAGCATTTT. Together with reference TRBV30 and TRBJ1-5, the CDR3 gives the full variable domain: SQTIHQWPATLVQPVGSPLSLECTVEGTSNPNLYWYRQAAGRGLQLLFYSVGIGQISSEVPQNLSASRPQDRQFILSSKKLLLSDSGFYLCAWSPREEGINQPQHFGDGTRLSIL.

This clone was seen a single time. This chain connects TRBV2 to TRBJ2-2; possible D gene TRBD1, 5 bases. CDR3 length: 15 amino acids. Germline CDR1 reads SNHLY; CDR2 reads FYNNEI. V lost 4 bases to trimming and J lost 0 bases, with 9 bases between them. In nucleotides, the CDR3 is TGTGCCAGCAGTGCGAGACAGACGAACACCGGGGAGCTGTTTTTT. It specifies CASSARQTNTGELFF.

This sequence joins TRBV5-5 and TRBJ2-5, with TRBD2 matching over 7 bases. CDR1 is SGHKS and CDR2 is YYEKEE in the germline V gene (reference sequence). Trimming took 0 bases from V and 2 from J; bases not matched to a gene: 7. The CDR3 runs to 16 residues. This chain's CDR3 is CASSLGVAGPQETQYF. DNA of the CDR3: TGTGCCAGCAGCTTGGGGGTAGCGGGTCCACAAGAGACCCAGTACTTC.

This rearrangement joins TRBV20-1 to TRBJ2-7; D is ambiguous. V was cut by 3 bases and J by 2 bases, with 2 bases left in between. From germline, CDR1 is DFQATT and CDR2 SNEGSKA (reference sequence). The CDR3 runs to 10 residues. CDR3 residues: CSASTYEQYF. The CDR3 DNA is TGCAGTGCTAGCACCTACGAGCAGTACTTC.

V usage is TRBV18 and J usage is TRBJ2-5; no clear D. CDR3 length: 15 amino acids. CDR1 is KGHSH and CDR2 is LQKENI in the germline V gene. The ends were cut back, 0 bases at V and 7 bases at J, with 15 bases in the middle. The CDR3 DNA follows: TGTGCCAGCTCACCACCGGGCCCCAGTGATGGGACCCAGTACTTC. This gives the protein CASSPPGPSDGTQYF.

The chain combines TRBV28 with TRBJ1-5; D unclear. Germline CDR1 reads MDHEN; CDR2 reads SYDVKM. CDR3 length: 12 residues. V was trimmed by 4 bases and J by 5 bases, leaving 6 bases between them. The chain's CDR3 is CASSSPDQPQHF. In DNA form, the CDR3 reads TGTGCCAGCAGTTCCCCAGATCAGCCCCAGCATTTT.

CDR3 residues: CASSSRGRITDTQYF. CDR3 sequence (DNA): TGTGCCAGCAGTTCCCGAGGGAGGATAACAGATACGCAGTATTTT. The chain combines TRBV6-5 with TRBJ2-3; D is possibly TRBD2 (6 bases). Trimming removed 4 bases at V and 3 bases at J, with 14 bases between. The germline V gene has CDR1 MNHEY and CDR2 SVGAGI. The CDR3 sequence is 15 residues long.

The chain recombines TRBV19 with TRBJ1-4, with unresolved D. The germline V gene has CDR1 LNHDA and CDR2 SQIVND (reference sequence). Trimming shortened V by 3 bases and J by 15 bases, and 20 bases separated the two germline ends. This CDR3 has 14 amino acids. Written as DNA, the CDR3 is TGTGCCAGTAGTATGCGTGAGGCAGCCCGTTCGTTGTTTTTT. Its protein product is CASSMREAARSLFF.

The CDR3 DNA follows: TGTGCCAGCAGTTTAGATCGTCTCGGGTTTGGGGAGCTGTTTTTT. Protein product: CASSLDRLGFGELFF. This chain links TRBV27 with TRBJ2-2; D unclear. The V and J ends lost 2 bases and 8 bases respectively, with 15 bases between them. From germline, CDR1 is MNHEY and CDR2 SMNVEV (reference sequence). The CDR3 has 15 amino acids.

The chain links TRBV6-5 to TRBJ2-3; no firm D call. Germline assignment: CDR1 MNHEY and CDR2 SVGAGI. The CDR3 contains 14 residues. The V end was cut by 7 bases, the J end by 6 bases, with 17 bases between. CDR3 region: CASKRGLLSDTQYF. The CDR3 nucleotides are TGTGCCAGCAAACGAGGTCTGTTGAGTGATACGCAGTATTTT.

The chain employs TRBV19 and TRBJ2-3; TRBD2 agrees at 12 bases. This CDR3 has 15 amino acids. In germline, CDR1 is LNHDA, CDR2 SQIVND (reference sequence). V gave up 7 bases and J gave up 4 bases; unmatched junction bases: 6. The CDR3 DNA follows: TGTGCCAGTAAGCCTAGCGGGAGGGCCCCAGATACGCAGTATTTT. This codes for CASKPSGRAPDTQYF.

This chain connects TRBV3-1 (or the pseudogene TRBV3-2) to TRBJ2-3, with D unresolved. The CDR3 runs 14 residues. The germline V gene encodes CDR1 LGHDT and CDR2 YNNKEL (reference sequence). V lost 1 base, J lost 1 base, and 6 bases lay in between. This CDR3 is CASSQVSGTDTQYF. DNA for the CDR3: TGTGCCAGCAGCCAAGTGTCTGGCACAGATACGCAGTATTTT.

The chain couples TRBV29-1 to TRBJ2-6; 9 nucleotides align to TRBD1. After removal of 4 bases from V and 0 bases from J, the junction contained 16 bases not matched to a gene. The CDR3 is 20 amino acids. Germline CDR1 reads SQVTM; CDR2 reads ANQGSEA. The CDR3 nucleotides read TGCAGCGTTGTGTGGACCCCTAAGGACAGGGGCTTCTCTGGGGCCAACGTCCTGACTTTC. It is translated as CSVVWTPKDRGFSGANVLTF.

CDR3 coding DNA: TGTGCCACCAGCAGAGATCTGGCGAGGGGCTACACCTTC. This gives the protein CATSRDLARGYTF. The V call is TRBV15, the J call TRBJ1-2, with D hard to call. Germline V gene lookup returns CDR1 LNHNV and CDR2 YYDKDF (reference sequence). The CDR3 spans 13 residues. The V end lost 0 bases, the J end lost 8 bases, and 10 bases lay between the germline ends.

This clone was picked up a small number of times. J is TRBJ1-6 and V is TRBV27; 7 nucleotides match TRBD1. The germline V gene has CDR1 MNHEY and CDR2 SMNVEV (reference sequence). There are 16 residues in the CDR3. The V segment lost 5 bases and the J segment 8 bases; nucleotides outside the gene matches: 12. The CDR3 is CASSPTGGGADSPLHF. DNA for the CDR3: TGTGCCAGCAGTCCGACCGGAGGGGGCGCGGATTCACCCCTCCACTTT.

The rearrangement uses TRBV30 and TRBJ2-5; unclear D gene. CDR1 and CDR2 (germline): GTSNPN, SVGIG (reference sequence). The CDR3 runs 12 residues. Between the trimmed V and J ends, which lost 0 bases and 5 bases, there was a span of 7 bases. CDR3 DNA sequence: TGTGCCTGGAGTGTATCCCGGGAGACCCAGTACTTC. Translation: CAWSVSRETQYF.

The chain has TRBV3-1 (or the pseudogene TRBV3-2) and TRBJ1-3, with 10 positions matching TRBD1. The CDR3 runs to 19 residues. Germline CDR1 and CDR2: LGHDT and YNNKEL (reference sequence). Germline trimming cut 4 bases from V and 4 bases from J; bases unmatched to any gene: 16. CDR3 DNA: TGTGCCAGCAGCCCCCCCATCGGACAGGGGGTCTTTGTCGGAAACACCATATATTTT. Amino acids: CASSPPIGQGVFVGNTIYF.

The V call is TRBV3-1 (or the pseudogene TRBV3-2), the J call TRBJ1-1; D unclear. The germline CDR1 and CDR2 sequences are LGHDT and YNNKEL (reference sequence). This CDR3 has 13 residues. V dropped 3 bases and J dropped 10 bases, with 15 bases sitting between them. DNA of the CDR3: TGTGCCAGCAGCCAGCGGGGTTTCTCGGGAGCTTTCTTT. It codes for CASSQRGFSGAFF.

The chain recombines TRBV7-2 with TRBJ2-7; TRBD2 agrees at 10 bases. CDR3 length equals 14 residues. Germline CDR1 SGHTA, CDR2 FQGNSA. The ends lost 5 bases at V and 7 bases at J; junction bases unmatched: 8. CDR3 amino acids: CASSLRQAGGEQYF. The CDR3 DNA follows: TGTGCCAGCAGCCTGAGACAAGCGGGGGGGGAGCAGTACTTC.